The source of this TCR beta chain is a study of radiation and T cells in renal cell carcinoma. Study-level results: In blood, top tumor clones expanded by 2 weeks, shrinking by 4.

Only in-frame clones appear in the TCRdb table, and some are missing; sequencing was by immunoSEQ multiplex PCR. Altogether more than 65,000 clones are present, 65% to 90% being singletons, with the ten largest covering approximately 22%. Regarding time point: blood 2 weeks post-SBRT. Treatment specified: 15 Gy SBRT to primary tumor, nephrectomy 4 weeks later. Radiation-treated patients gave blood at baseline, week 2 and week 4. The CDR3 covers 17 residues. The ends lost 0 bases at V and 0 bases at J; junction bases unmatched: 4. Germline assignment: CDR1 SGHRS and CDR2 YFSETQ. Concerning this clone itself: Its antigen is not identified.

This clonotype was sampled from a woman aged 45-60 years with renal cell carcinoma. The chain is built from TRBV5-1 and TRBJ2-1; TRBD1 aligns across 9 bases. Sequences were derived from blood, sampled from a patient whose treatment included radiotherapy and nephrectomy. DNA of the CDR3: TGCGCCAGCAGCTTGGCACAGGGGGCGAGCTCCTACAATGAGCAGTTCTTC. It is translated as CASSLAQGASSYNEQFF.